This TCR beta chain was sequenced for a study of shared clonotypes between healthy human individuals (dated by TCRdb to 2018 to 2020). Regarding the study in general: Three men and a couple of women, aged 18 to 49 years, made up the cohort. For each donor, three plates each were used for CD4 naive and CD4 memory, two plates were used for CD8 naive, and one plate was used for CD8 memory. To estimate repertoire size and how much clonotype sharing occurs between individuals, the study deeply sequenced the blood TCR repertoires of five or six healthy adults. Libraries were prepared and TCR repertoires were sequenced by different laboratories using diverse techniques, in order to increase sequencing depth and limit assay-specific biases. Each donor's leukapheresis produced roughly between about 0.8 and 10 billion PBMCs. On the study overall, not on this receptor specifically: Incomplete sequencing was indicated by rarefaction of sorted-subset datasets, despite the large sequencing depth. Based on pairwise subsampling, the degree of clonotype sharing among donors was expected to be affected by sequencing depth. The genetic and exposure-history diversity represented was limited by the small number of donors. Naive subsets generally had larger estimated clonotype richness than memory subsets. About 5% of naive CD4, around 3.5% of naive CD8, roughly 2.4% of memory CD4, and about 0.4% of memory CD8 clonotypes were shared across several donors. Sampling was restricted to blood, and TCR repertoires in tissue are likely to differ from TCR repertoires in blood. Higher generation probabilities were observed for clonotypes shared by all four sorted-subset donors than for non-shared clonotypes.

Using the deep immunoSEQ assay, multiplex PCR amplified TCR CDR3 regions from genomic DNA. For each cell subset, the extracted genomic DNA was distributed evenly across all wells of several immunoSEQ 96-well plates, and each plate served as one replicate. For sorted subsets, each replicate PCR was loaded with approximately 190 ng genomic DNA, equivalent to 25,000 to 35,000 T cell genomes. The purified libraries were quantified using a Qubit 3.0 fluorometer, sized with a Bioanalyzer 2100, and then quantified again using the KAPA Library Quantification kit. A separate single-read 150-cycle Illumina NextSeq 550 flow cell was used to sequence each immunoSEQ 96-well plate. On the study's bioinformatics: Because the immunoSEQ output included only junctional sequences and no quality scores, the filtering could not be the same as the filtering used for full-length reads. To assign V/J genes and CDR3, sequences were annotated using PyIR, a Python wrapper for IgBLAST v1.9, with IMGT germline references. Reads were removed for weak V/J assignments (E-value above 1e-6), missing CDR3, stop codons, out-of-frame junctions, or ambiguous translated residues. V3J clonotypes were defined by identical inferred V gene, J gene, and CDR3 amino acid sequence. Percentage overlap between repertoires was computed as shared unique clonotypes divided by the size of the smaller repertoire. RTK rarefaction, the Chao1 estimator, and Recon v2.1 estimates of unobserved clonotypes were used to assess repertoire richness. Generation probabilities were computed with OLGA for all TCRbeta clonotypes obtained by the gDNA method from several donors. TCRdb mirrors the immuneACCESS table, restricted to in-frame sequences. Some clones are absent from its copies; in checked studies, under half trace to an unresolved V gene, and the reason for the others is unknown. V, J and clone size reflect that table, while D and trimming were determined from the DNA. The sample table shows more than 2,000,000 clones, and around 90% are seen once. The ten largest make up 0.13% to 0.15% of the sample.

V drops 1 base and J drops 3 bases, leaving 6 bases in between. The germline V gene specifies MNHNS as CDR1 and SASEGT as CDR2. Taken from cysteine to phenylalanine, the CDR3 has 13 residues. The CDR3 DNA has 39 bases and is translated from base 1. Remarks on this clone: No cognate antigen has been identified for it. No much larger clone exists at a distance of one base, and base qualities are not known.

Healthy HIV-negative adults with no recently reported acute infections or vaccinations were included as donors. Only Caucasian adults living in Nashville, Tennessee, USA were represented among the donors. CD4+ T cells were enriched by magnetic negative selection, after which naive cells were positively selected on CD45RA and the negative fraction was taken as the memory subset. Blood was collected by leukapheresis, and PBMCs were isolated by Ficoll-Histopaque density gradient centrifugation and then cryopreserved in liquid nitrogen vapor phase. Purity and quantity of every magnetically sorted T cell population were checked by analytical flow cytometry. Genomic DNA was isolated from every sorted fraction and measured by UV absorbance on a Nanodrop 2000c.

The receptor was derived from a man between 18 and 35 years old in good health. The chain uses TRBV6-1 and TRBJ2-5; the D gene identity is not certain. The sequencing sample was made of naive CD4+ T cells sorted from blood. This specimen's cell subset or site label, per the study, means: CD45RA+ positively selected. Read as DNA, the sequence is TGTGCCAGCAGTGAAGGGTGGAAAGAGACCCAGTACTTC. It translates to CASSEGWKETQYF.